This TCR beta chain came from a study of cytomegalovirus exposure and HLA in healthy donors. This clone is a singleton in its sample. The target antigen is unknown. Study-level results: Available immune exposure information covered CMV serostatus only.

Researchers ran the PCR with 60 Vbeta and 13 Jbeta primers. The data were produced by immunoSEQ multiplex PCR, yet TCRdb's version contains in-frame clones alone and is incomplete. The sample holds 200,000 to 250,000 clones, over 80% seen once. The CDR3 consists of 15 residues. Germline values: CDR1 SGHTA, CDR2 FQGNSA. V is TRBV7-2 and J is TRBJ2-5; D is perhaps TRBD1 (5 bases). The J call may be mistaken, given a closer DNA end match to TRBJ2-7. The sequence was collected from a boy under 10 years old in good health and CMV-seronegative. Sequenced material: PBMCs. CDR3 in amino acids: CASSLTGGSLYEQYF. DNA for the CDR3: TGTGCCAGCAGCCTCACAGGTGGGTCCCTCTACGAGCAGTACTTC.